This T cell receptor beta chain was recovered during a study of T-cell memory formation after mild COVID-19. Study as a whole: Among the donors, TCR clusters were largely specific to each donor.

The V and J ends lost 0 bases and 6 bases, in that order; junction bases with no gene match: 5. CDR1 SGHNT and CDR2 YYREEE come from the germline V gene (reference sequence). The CDR3 contains 15 residues. Employing constant-segment primers, 5'RACE generated TCR alpha and TCR beta cDNA libraries bearing sample barcodes and UMIs. MiXCR, applied by TCRdb to the 5' RACE reads, yields one record per CDR3 protein. This table has around 450,000 distinct CDR3 sequences, approximately 24% appearing once. As for this clonotype: What it binds is not known.

Study-wide results and caveats: Clones from the second wave (peaking day 37) had unconfirmed SARS-CoV-2 specificity. Contracting clones localized mainly to CM and EM when CD4+ and mainly to EMRA when CD8+.

Material: PBMCs or a T cell subset sorted from them (not recorded which). This TCR derives from an adult woman who had mild COVID-19 (a few samples of this study predate the infection). Cell type and time point are not known. V is TRBV5-4 and J is TRBJ2-3; 9 positions match TRBD2. The CDR3 spells CASSLGLAGPDTQYF. As DNA, the CDR3 is TGTGCCAGCAGCTTGGGGCTAGCGGGGCCCGATACGCAGTATTTT.